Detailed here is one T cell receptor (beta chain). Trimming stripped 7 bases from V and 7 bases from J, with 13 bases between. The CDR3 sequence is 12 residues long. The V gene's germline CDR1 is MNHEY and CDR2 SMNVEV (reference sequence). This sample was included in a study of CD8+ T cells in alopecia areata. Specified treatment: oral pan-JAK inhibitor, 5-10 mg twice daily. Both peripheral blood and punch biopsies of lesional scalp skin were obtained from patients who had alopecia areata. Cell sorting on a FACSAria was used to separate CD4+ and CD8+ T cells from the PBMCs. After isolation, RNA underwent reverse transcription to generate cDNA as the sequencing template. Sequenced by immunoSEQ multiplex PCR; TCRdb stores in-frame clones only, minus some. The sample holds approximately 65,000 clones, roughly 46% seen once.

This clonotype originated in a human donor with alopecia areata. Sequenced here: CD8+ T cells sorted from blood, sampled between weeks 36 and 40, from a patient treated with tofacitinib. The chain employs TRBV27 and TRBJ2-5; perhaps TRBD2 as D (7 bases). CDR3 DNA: TGTGCCAGCAACGGGGGGCTGGGGACCCAGTACTTC. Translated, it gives CASNGGLGTQYF.